The rows below give T cell receptor beta chains drawn from one sample of a study of siplizumab effects on memory and regulatory T cells. Clones were sequenced by immunoSEQ multiplex PCR, and TCRdb holds only the in-frame ones, with some missing. The sample records around 100,000 clones, nearly 95% being singletons. Sample: non-Treg CD4+ T cells sorted from blood. These receptors were obtained from a human donor in good health. Each CDR3 is given with its conserved first and last residue. D genes are given only for firm matches. For some rows the clone size is stated as once, few or many, or as a class when expanded; others skip it.

-,13,TRBD1,TRBJ2-7,TRBV30,TGTGCCTGGACTAGGGACAGGGGATACGAGCAGTACTTC,CAWTRDRGYEQYF
-,14,-,TRBJ2-1,TRBV5-1,TGCGCCACTAAGTGGGCGGGTTCCTACAATGAGCAGTTCTTC,CATKWAGSYNEQFF
-,14,TRBD2,TRBJ2-1,TRBV5-3,TGTGCCCCTCCTTGGGCGGGAGCCTTGGGGGAGCAGTTCTTC,CAPPWAGALGEQFF
-,16,TRBD2,TRBJ2-3,TRBV11-3,TGTGCCAGCAGCCGGACTAGCGGGAGTAGGGCAGATACGCAGTATTTT,CASSRTSGSRADTQYF
once,14,-,TRBJ2-1,TRBV30,TGTGCCTTGGGCCGGGGCCGATCCTACAATGAGCAGTTCTTC,CALGRGRSYNEQFF
-,14,-,TRBJ2-7,TRBV4-3,TGCGCCAGCAGCCAAGCCGTTGGAGGGAACGAGCAGTACTTC,CASSQAVGGNEQYF
-,16,TRBD2,TRBJ2-2,TRBV7-9,TGTGCCAGCAGCTTTCTAGCGGTCTCGAACACCGGGGAGCTGTTTTTT,CASSFLAVSNTGELFF
-,18,TRBD2,TRBJ2-1,TRBV4-1,TGCGCCAGCGGATCCGGGACTAGCGGTCTCAGCTCCTACAATGAGCAGTTCTTC,CASGSGTSGLSSYNEQFF
-,14,TRBD1,TRBJ1-4,TRBV7-2,TGTGCCAGCAGTCGTCAGGGGGCTGGTGAAAAACTGTTTTTT,CASSRQGAGEKLFF
once,15,-,TRBJ1-5,TRBV21-1,TGTGCCAGCAGCAAAGGGAGGCATAGCAATCAGCCCCAGCATTTT,CASSKGRHSNQPQHF
-,16,TRBD2,TRBJ2-3,TRBV11-3,TGTGCCAGCAGCTTTGGGACTAGCGGGGAGGGGGATACGCAGTATTTT,CASSFGTSGEGDTQYF
-,14,-,TRBJ1-1,TRBV30,TGTGCCTGGAGCCCCTTGGAGGGAGGTACTGAAGCTTTCTTT,CAWSPLEGGTEAFF
-,15,TRBD1,TRBJ1-1,TRBV30,TGTGCCTCAACCGGGACAGGGGGCTGGGGCACTGAAGCTTTCTTT,CASTGTGGWGTEAFF